This T cell receptor (beta chain) was captured by sequencing in a study of cytomegalovirus exposure and HLA in healthy donors. At the level of the study: Of all 360 or so donors who were genotyped, under 90% belonged to the Caucasian-associated ancestry cluster.

All the people who gave samples were healthy bone marrow donors. Deletions cut 1 base from V and 7 bases from J, with 8 bases between. Germline CDR1 reads SEHNR; CDR2 reads FQNEAQ (reference sequence). CDR3 size: 14 residues. The primer mix had 60 Vbeta and 13 Jbeta primers. TCRdb's copy holds only in-frame clones and misses some; the assay was immunoSEQ multiplex PCR. The table includes 35,000 to 45,000 clones, roughly 69% detected once. About this clone: Its antigen is not identified.

Study results and caveats: Rarity held for most TCR sequences, but there were some public TCRs that occurred in many donors. A previous analysis found most TCR beta V segments productive roughly 90% or roughly 30% of the time.

This sequence originates from a woman in her twenties or thirties in good health and CMV-seronegative. Input material: PBMCs. This chain connects TRBV7-9 to TRBJ1-6, with no clear D. The CDR3 loop reads CASSLGAGNSPLHF. The CDR3 nucleotides are TGTGCCAGCAGCTTAGGGGCGGGGAATTCACCCCTCCACTTT.